A single T cell receptor (beta chain) is shown here with its context. The antigen is undetermined. This record comes from a study of cytomegalovirus exposure and HLA in healthy donors. General study results and limits: Three of the chains that were CMV-associated were confirmed in vitro to be specific for CMV antigens.

The protocol was immunoSEQ multiplex PCR, while the TCRdb copy is restricted to in-frame clones and leaves out a portion. This table holds about 110,000 clones, roughly nine tenths found once. V was pared by 4 bases and J by 12 bases, with 25 bases between. This CDR3 has 16 amino acids. Per the germline V gene, CDR1 is MGHRA and CDR2 is YSYEKL. The chain joins TRBV4-1 to TRBJ2-4; D is uncertain. The sample consisted of PBMCs. This clonotype originated in a woman aged 18-29 years in good health and CMV-seronegative. CDR3 loop: CASSLSDLNSLKDQYF. CDR3 coding DNA: TGCGCCAGCAGCCTCTCAGATCTAAACAGCCTCAAGGATCAGTACTTC.